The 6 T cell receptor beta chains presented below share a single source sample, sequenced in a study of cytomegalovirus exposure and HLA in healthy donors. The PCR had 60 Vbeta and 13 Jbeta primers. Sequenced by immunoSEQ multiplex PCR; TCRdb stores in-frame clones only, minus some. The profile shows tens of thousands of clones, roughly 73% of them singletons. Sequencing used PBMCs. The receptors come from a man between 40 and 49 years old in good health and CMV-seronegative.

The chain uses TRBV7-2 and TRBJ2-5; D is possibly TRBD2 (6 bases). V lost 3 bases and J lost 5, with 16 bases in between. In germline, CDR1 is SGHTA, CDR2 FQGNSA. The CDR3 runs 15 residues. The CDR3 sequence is CASSFEAGRWETQYF. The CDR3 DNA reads TGTGCCAGCAGCTTCGAGGCGGGGCGCTGGGAGACCCAGTACTTC. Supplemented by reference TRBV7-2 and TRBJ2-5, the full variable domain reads GAGVSQSPSNKVTEKGKDVELRCDPISGHTALYWYRQSLGQGLEFLIYFQGNSAPDKSGLPSDRFSAERTGGSVSTLTIQRTQQEDSAVYLCASSFEAGRWETQYFGPGTRLLVL.

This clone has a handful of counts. The CDR3 protein is CASSLGRGTEAFF. DNA of the CDR3: TGTGCCAGCAGTTTGGGCAGGGGCACTGAAGCTTTCTTT. The chain is built from TRBV6-5 and TRBJ1-1; tentatively, D is TRBD1 (6 bases). Germline CDR1 is MNHEY and CDR2 is SVGAGI. The CDR3 sequence is 13 residues long. Trimming cost V 4 bases and J 4 bases, with 10 bases left between them.

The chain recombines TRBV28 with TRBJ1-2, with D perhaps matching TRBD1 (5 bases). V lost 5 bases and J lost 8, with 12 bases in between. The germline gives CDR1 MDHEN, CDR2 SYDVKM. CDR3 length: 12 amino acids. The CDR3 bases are TGTGCCAGCAGTGGCAGGGTTGGGGGCTACACCTTC. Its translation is CASSGRVGGYTF.

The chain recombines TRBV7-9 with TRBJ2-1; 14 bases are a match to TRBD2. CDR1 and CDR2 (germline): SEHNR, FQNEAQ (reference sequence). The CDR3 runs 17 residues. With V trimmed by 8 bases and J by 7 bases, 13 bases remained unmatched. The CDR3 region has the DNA TGTGCCAGCGGCTCGGGACTAGCGGGGGCCGTGGGAAATGAGCAGTTCTTC. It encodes CASGSGLAGAVGNEQFF.

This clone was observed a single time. The CDR3 coding sequence is TGCAGCGTTCCAAAGGGAGGAGACCAAGAGACCCAGTACTTC. Protein: CSVPKGGDQETQYF. The V gene is TRBV29-1, the J gene TRBJ2-5, with a weak D call TRBD2 (6 bases). Trimming stripped 5 bases from V and 0 bases from J, with 13 bases between. This CDR3 spans 14 amino acids. The germline CDR1 and CDR2 sequences are SQVTM and ANQGSEA. Using reference TRBV29-1 and TRBJ2-5 for the parts outside the CDR3, the full variable domain is SAVISQKPSRDICQRGTSLTIQCQVDSQVTMMFWYRQQPGQSLTLIATANQGSEATYESGFVIDKFPISRPNLTFSTLTVSNMSPEDSSIYLCSVPKGGDQETQYFGPGTRLLVL.

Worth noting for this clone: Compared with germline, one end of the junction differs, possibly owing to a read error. This chain's CDR3 is CANSLGEAGANVLTF. Written as DNA, the CDR3 is TGTGCCAACAGCTTAGGGGAAGCTGGGGCCAACGTCCTGACTTTC. This chain connects TRBV5-8 to TRBJ2-6, with a weak D call TRBD1 (5 bases). Looked up from germline, CDR1 is SGHTS and CDR2 is YDEGEE. The CDR3 is 15 residues long. Supplemented by reference TRBV5-8 and TRBJ2-6, the full variable domain reads EAGVTQSPTHLIKTRGQQATLRCSPISGHTSVYWYQQALGLGLQFLLWYDEGEERNRGNFPPRFSGRQFPNYSSELNVNALELEDSALYLCANSLGEAGANVLTFGAGSRLTVL.